The 19 T cell receptor beta chains in this list originate from one sample, sequenced in a study of early T cells in non-severe SARS-CoV-2 infection. TCRdb itself ran the 5' RACE reads through MiXCR, one entry per CDR3 protein. The table lists tens of thousands of distinct CDR3 sequences, about 8.9% of them singletons, with approximately 15% in the top ten. Material: whole blood. These TCRs come from an adult who was a healthcare worker with PCR-confirmed SARS-CoV-2 infection or an uninfected control (not recorded which).

The chain employs TRBV2 and TRBJ1-2, with 7 bases identical to TRBD1. Germline V CDR1 and CDR2: SNHLY, FYNNEI. The V segment lost 6 bases and the J segment 2 bases; nucleotides outside the gene matches: 3. The length of the CDR3 is 13 residues. The CDR3 spells CASSETGNYGYTF. The CDR3 coding sequence is TGTGCCAGCAGCGAGACAGGGAACTATGGCTACACCTTC.

This clonotype has only a few counts. This chain connects TRBV20-1 to TRBJ1-5; 8 bases line up with TRBD1. CDR1 and CDR2 from the germline V gene are DFQATT and SNEGSKA (reference sequence). The length of the CDR3 is 14 residues. V gave up 4 bases and J gave up 3 bases; unmatched junction bases: 5. The CDR3 region has the DNA TGCAGTGCTATTAGGACAGGGTACAATCAGCCCCAGCATTTT. This codes for CSAIRTGYNQPQHF.

This rearrangement joins TRBV29-1 to TRBJ1-1, with D possibly TRBD1 on 5 matching bases. The CDR3 has 10 residues. Trimming took 8 bases from V and 3 from J, leaving 7 bases between them. Germline values: CDR1 SQVTM, CDR2 ANQGSEA. In DNA, the CDR3 is TGCAGCTCGGGACACACTGAAGCTTTCTTT. It translates to CSSGHTEAFF. The entire variable domain, with the rest obtained from reference TRBV29-1 and TRBJ1-1, is as follows: SAVISQKPSRDICQRGTSLTIQCQVDSQVTMMFWYRQQPGQSLTLIATANQGSEATYESGFVIDKFPISRPNLTFSTLTVSNMSPEDSSIYLCSSGHTEAFFGQGTRLTVV.

The V call is TRBV20-1, the J call TRBJ2-1; D is perhaps TRBD2 (6 bases). In germline, CDR1 is DFQATT, CDR2 SNEGSKA (reference sequence). Deletions cut 6 bases from V and 0 bases from J, with 15 bases between. The CDR3 runs to 15 residues. CDR3 region: CSAASDGSSYNEQFF. The CDR3, as DNA: TGCAGTGCCGCTAGCGACGGGAGCTCCTACAATGAGCAGTTCTTC.

This clonotype was seen ten or more times. The chain joins TRBV29-1 to TRBJ1-1; unclear D gene. The V end lost 1 base, the J end lost 1 base, and 10 bases lay between the germline ends. Germline V lookup: CDR1 SQVTM, CDR2 ANQGSEA. The CDR3 is made up of 14 amino acids. The CDR3 coding sequence is TGCAGCGTTGAAGTCGGCACATCGAACACTGAAGCTTTCTTT. This gives the protein CSVEVGTSNTEAFF.

The V and J genes are TRBV7-8 and TRBJ2-1; D is perhaps TRBD2 (7 bases). The CDR3 covers 17 residues. Germline V CDR1 and CDR2: SGHVS, FQNEAQ. V was cut by 3 bases and J by 1 base, with 16 bases left in between. The CDR3 here is CASSLGGGAGSYNEQFF. In DNA, the CDR3 is TGTGCCAGCAGCTTGGGAGGGGGGGCCGGATCCTACAATGAGCAGTTCTTC.

The CDR3 nucleotides read TGTGCCAGCAGTTTTGGTTCTACCATATATTTT. It specifies CASSFGSTIYF. V gene TRBV28 combines with J gene TRBJ1-3; D gene ambiguous. Trimming took off 3 bases at V and 10 bases at J, with 7 bases between the two ends. The CDR3 has 11 residues. Germline V lookup: CDR1 MDHEN, CDR2 SYDVKM.

This clonotype was counted between two and nine times. The V call is TRBV9, the J call TRBJ2-5; 10 bases are shared with TRBD2. Trimming at V came to 1 base and at J to 4 bases, leaving 1 base not matched to a gene. CDR1 and CDR2 (germline): SGDLS, YYNGEE. This CDR3 has 14 amino acids. DNA for the CDR3: TGTGCCAGCAGCGTAAGCGGGAGGGGAGAGACCCAGTACTTC. It yields the protein CASSVSGRGETQYF.

This chain connects TRBV20-1 to TRBJ1-1; 7 nucleotides agree with TRBD1. The CDR3 has 14 amino acids. Germline V lookup: CDR1 DFQATT, CDR2 SNEGSKA (reference sequence). After removal of 1 base from V and 0 bases from J, the junction contained 2 bases not matched to a gene. DNA for the CDR3: TGCAGTGCTAGAGCGGACAGGATGAACACTGAAGCTTTCTTT. It encodes CSARADRMNTEAFF.

At least ten counts were recorded for this clonotype. The J gene is TRBJ2-2, the V gene TRBV7-8; D call uncertain. Germline V gives CDR1 SGHVS, CDR2 FQNEAQ. The V and J ends lost 4 bases and 0 bases respectively, with 3 bases between them. The CDR3 length is 13 residues. The chain's CDR3 is CASSYTNTGELFF. In nucleotides, the CDR3 is TGTGCCAGCAGCTATACGAACACCGGGGAGCTGTTTTTT.

This clonotype was counted many times. The chain couples TRBV19 to TRBJ1-6, with 7 bases lining up with TRBD1. The V and J ends lost 3 bases and 0 bases, in that order; junction bases with no gene match: 11. CDR1 is LNHDA and CDR2 is SQIVND in the germline V gene (reference sequence). There are 19 residues in the CDR3. Here the CDR3 reads CASSMFDRDRSSYNSPLHF. CDR3 in DNA: TGTGCCAGTAGTATGTTTGATCGGGACAGAAGCTCCTATAATTCACCCCTCCACTTT.

The sample holds a few counts of this clonotype. V is TRBV25-1 and J is TRBJ2-7, with 7 bases matching TRBD1. Germline V lookup: CDR1 MGHDK, CDR2 SYGVNS. CDR3 length: 16 residues. V shed 8 bases, J shed 2 bases, and the junction held 15 bases outside the gene matches. In DNA, the CDR3 is TGTGCCAGCGACAGGGAACCCTACGCCCATACCTACGAGCAGTACTTC. Protein product: CASDREPYAHTYEQYF.

This clonotype was observed many times. The CDR3 protein is CASRAGTSGIWYEQYF. As DNA, the CDR3 is TGTGCCAGCAGGGCCGGGACTAGCGGGATTTGGTACGAGCAGTACTTC. This rearrangement joins TRBV2 to TRBJ2-7; 13 bases line up with TRBD2. CDR1 and CDR2 from the germline V gene are SNHLY and FYNNEI. There are 16 residues in the CDR3. V was pared by 6 bases and J by 4 bases, with 9 bases of the junction left unmatched. Looking up the rest from reference TRBV2 and TRBJ2-7 gives the full variable domain: EPEVTQTPSHQVTQMGQEVILRCVPISNHLYFYWYRQILGQKVEFLVSFYNNEISEKSEIFDDQFSVERPDGSNFTLKIRSTKLEDSAMYFCASRAGTSGIWYEQYFGPGTRLTVT.

This clonotype came up many times. This chain links TRBV4-1 with TRBJ1-1; D is unresolved. The CDR3 loop spans 14 amino acids. The V end was cut by 1 base, the J end by 3 bases, with 9 bases between. Germline V gene lookup returns CDR1 MGHRA and CDR2 YSYEKL. The CDR3 loop is CASSQVTLDTEAFF. CDR3 nucleotide sequence: TGCGCCAGCAGCCAAGTAACGTTGGACACTGAAGCTTTCTTT.

The table lists this clonotype with a few counts. This chain uses TRBV28 with TRBJ2-7; no definite D call. The V gene's germline CDR1 is MDHEN and CDR2 SYDVKM. The CDR3 runs 11 residues. V lost 6 bases to trimming and J lost 7 bases, with 10 bases between them. The CDR3 region is CASRGHGEQYF. CDR3 sequence (DNA): TGTGCCAGCAGGGGCCATGGGGAGCAGTACTTC. Full variable domain (outside the CDR3, taken from reference TRBV28 and TRBJ2-7): DVKVTQSSRYLVKRTGEKVFLECVQDMDHENMFWYRQDPGLGLRLIYFSYDVKMKEKGDIPEGYSVSREKKERFSLILESASTNQTSMYLCASRGHGEQYFGPGTRLTVT.

This clonotype was counted at least ten times. The chain couples TRBV6-5 to TRBJ2-1, with D possibly matching TRBD2 (6 bases). The V and J ends lost 2 bases and 3 bases respectively, with 8 bases between them. The CDR3 length is 14 residues. Per germline, CDR1 MNHEY and CDR2 SVGAGI. In DNA, the CDR3 is TGTGCCAGCAGTTACGCGGGGAACTACAATGAGCAGTTCTTC. Its protein product is CASSYAGNYNEQFF.

This clonotype was observed a handful of times. The chain recombines TRBV20-1 with TRBJ2-7; TRBD1 matches at 7 bases. Trimming at V came to 2 bases and at J to 2 bases, leaving 3 bases not matched to a gene. CDR1 DFQATT and CDR2 SNEGSKA come from the germline V gene (reference sequence). The CDR3 has 13 amino acids. The CDR3 nucleotides read TGCAGTGCTAGACGGCAGGGGGCCTACGAGCAGTACTTC. Translated, it gives CSARRQGAYEQYF.

This chain joins TRBV5-1 and TRBJ2-7; D is possibly TRBD1 (6 bases). The V gene's germline CDR1 is SGHRS and CDR2 YFSETQ. V lost 4 bases and J lost 5, with 19 bases in between. The length of the CDR3 is 15 residues. The CDR3 is CASSTSGAVGDEQYF. In nucleotides, the CDR3 is TGCGCCAGCAGCACGTCAGGGGCGGTCGGCGACGAGCAGTACTTC. Supplemented by reference TRBV5-1 and TRBJ2-7, the full variable domain reads KAGVTQTPRYLIKTRGQQVTLSCSPISGHRSVSWYQQTPGQGLQFLFEYFSETQRNKGNFPGRFSGRQFSNSRSEMNVSTLELGDSALYLCASSTSGAVGDEQYFGPGTRLTVT.

The chain uses TRBV6-5 and TRBJ2-1; D uncertain. The CDR3 runs to 12 residues. The V gene's germline CDR1 is MNHEY and CDR2 SVGAGI. Trimming left V 5 bases short and J 6 bases short, with 8 bases between. DNA of the CDR3: TGTGCCAGCAGTGGCTGGGCCAATGAGCAGTTCTTC. Amino acids: CASSGWANEQFF.